These 32 T cell receptor beta chains came from one sample sequenced in a study of blood T cell repertoires in COVID-19. Sequencing was performed with immunoSEQ multiplex PCR; in TCRdb, only in-frame clones are kept and a portion is missing. This sample has tens of thousands of clones, with 85% to 90% found just once. The specimen was peripheral blood. These receptors came from a woman of 80 years or more in a cohort sampled during active or convalescent COVID-19.

This clone was recorded only once. CDR3 region: CASSLRGTGLTEAFF. CDR3 nucleotide sequence: TGTGCCAGCAGCTTACGTGGGACAGGGTTAACTGAAGCTTTCTTT. The chain carries TRBV7-6 and TRBJ1-1, with 9 bases lining up with TRBD1. CDR1 SGHVS and CDR2 FNYEAQ come from the germline V gene. The V segment lost 2 bases and the J segment 5 bases; nucleotides outside the gene matches: 6. This CDR3 spans 15 amino acids.

The rearrangement links TRBV9 to TRBJ2-7; D perhaps matches TRBD2 (6 bases). Germline V lookup: CDR1 SGDLS, CDR2 YYNGEE. Trimming took 3 bases from V and 7 from J, leaving 20 bases between them. CDR3 length: 15 residues. This CDR3 reads CASSADVGLALEQYF. For the CDR3, the DNA is TGTGCCAGCAGCGCGGATGTGGGGCTAGCGTTAGAGCAGTACTTC.

The chain couples TRBV7-8 to TRBJ2-3; TRBD2 aligns across 10 bases. V gave up 2 bases and J gave up 5 bases; unmatched junction bases: 4. CDR1 is SGHVS and CDR2 is FQNEAQ in the germline V gene. The CDR3 totals 15 residues. CDR3 region: CASSLTSGTVDTQYF. Written as DNA, the CDR3 is TGTGCCAGCAGCTTAACTAGCGGGACGGTAGATACGCAGTATTTT. The full variable domain, its missing parts supplied by reference TRBV7-8 and TRBJ2-3, is GAGVSQSPRYKVAKRGQDVALRCDPISGHVSLFWYQQALGQGPEFLTYFQNEAQLDKSGLPSDRFFAERPEGSVSTLKIQRTQQEDSAVYLCASSLTSGTVDTQYFGPGTRLTVL.

The chain carries TRBV4-1 and TRBJ2-6; maybe TRBD2 (5 bases). V was cut by 1 base and J by 2 bases, with 6 bases left in between. This CDR3 has 15 residues. CDR1 is MGHRA, CDR2 YSYEKL, per germline. The CDR3 coding sequence is TGCGCCAGCAGCCAAGGGGGAGCTGGGGCCAACGTCCTGACTTTC. Its protein product is CASSQGGAGANVLTF.

V usage is TRBV5-4 and J usage is TRBJ2-2, with a tentative D call TRBD2 (5 bases). Germline V gene lookup returns CDR1 SGHNT and CDR2 YYREEE (reference sequence). V was clipped by 1 base and J by 6 bases, with 13 bases between them. This CDR3 region has 15 residues. CDR3 nucleotide sequence: TGTGCCAGCAGCTTGCCGGGGAGTAGGGCCGGGGAGCTGTTTTTT. Translation: CASSLPGSRAGELFF.

This clone was observed a few times. This chain connects TRBV28 to TRBJ2-7, with 13 bases lining up with TRBD2. V was pared by 8 bases and J by 1 base, with 5 bases of the junction left unmatched. This CDR3 is 15 amino acids long. Germline values: CDR1 MDHEN, CDR2 SYDVKM. CDR3 loop: CASSGLAGKSYEQYF. As DNA, the CDR3 is TGTGCCAGCTCGGGACTAGCGGGAAAATCCTACGAGCAGTACTTC. The full variable domain, completed using reference TRBV28 and TRBJ2-7, is DVKVTQSSRYLVKRTGEKVFLECVQDMDHENMFWYRQDPGLGLRLIYFSYDVKMKEKGDIPEGYSVSREKKERFSLILESASTNQTSMYLCASSGLAGKSYEQYFGPGTRLTVT.

The J gene is TRBJ1-3, the V gene TRBV7-9; D unresolved. Trimming removed 6 bases from V and 2 bases from J, with 8 bases in between. CDR1 and CDR2 from the germline V gene are SEHNR and FQNEAQ (reference sequence). The CDR3 consists of 13 residues. CDR3: CASRPGAGNTIYF. Written as DNA, the CDR3 is TGTGCCAGCAGGCCCGGGGCTGGAAACACCATATATTTT.

The genes are TRBV15 and TRBJ2-7; TRBD1 matches 12 bases. With 8 bases clipped from V and 3 bases from J, the junction kept 5 bases outside the gene matches. This CDR3 contains 14 residues. The germline V gene has CDR1 LNHNV and CDR2 YYDKDF (reference sequence). This chain's CDR3 is CATGRDRGLYEQYV. In DNA, the CDR3 is TGTGCCACCGGCCGGGACAGGGGGCTCTACGAGCAGTACGTC.

The chain links TRBV10-1 to TRBJ1-2; D may be TRBD1 (5 bases). Deletions cut 6 bases from V and 1 base from J, with 9 bases between. Germline values: CDR1 WNHNN, CDR2 SYGVQD (reference sequence). The CDR3 extends over 13 amino acids. CDR3 amino acids: CASSQGVNYGYTF. The CDR3, as DNA: TGCGCCAGCAGCCAAGGGGTTAACTATGGCTACACCTTC.

The count of this clone is one. CDR3 bases: TGTGCCAGCAGCAATAGCGGGAGGACAGTTATCTACAATGAGCAGTTCTTC. It translates to CASSNSGRTVIYNEQFF. The J gene is TRBJ2-1, the V gene TRBV11-2; TRBD2 matches 10 bases. The germline V gene encodes CDR1 SGHAT and CDR2 FQNNGV. V lost 5 bases, J lost 3 bases, and 10 bases stayed unmatched. The length of the CDR3 is 17 residues. The whole variable domain, filled in from reference TRBV11-2 and TRBJ2-1, reads EAGVAQSPRYKIIEKRQSVAFWCNPISGHATLYWYQQILGQGPKLLIQFQNNGVVDDSQLPKDRFSAERLKGVDSTLKIQPAKLEDSAVYLCASSNSGRTVIYNEQFFGPGTRLTVL.

This clone was observed once. This sequence joins TRBV7-3 and TRBJ2-6; TRBD1 agrees at 7 bases. This CDR3 comprises 17 residues. The J segment lost 2 bases and the V segment lost 5 bases, leaving 9 bases of the junction unmatched. Germline V gives CDR1 SGHTA, CDR2 FQGTGA. CDR3 residues: CASSVRQGRAGANVLTF. The DNA of the CDR3 is TGTGCCAGCAGCGTAAGACAGGGAAGAGCTGGGGCCAACGTCCTGACTTTC.

The rearrangement uses TRBV28 and TRBJ2-7; possibly TRBD1 for D (5 bases). The CDR3 has 14 amino acids. V was cut by 5 bases and J by 2 bases, with 13 bases left in between. The germline V gene has CDR1 MDHEN and CDR2 SYDVKM. CDR3 bases: TGTGCCAGCAGTGGGTCAGGGCAAGCCTACGAGCAGTACGTC. It codes for CASSGSGQAYEQYV.

The V call is TRBV11-3, the J call TRBJ2-7, with 8 bases aligning to TRBD2. V shed 1 base, J shed 2 bases, and the junction held 4 bases outside the gene matches. CDR3 length: 15 residues. Germline V gives CDR1 SGHNT, CDR2 YENEEA. CDR3 nucleotides: TGTGCCAGCAGCTTAGGCGGGAGGCTTCCCTACGAGCAGTACTTC. Amino acids: CASSLGGRLPYEQYF.

CDR3 DNA: TGTGCCAGCAGCTCCGGGACTCCCAGAGAAAAACTGTTTTTT. Its protein product is CASSSGTPREKLFF. The chain couples TRBV5-8 to TRBJ1-4; possible D gene TRBD1, 5 bases. The germline V gene encodes CDR1 SGHTS and CDR2 YDEGEE. V was pared by 3 bases and J by 8 bases, with 14 bases between. The CDR3 is made up of 14 amino acids.

V and J are TRBV6-4 and TRBJ1-5, with D possibly matching TRBD1 (5 bases). Germline CDR1 is MRHNA and CDR2 is SNTAGT. Deletions cut 7 bases from V and 4 bases from J, with 17 bases between. The CDR3 is 15 residues long. In nucleotides, the CDR3 is TGTGCCAGCAAGTGGTCCAGGGTGGGGAATCAGCCCCAGCATTTT. Its protein is CASKWSRVGNQPQHF.

The chain employs TRBV2 and TRBJ1-5; the match to TRBD1 covers 7 bases. CDR1 SNHLY and CDR2 FYNNEI come from the germline V gene. The J segment lost 1 base and the V segment lost 7 bases, leaving 7 bases of the junction unmatched. The CDR3 is made up of 15 amino acids. CDR3 loop: CASNPDRLSNQPQHF. CDR3 DNA sequence: TGTGCCAGCAATCCGGACAGGCTCAGCAATCAGCCCCAGCATTTT.

The rearrangement links TRBV5-1 to TRBJ2-3; TRBD2 matches 12 bases. This CDR3 is built from 20 residues. With V trimmed by 4 bases and J by 1 base, 16 bases remained unmatched. Germline-derived CDR1 and CDR2 are SGHRS and YFSETQ. CDR3: CASSPGQTSSGRAGTDTQYF. The DNA for the CDR3 is TGCGCCAGCAGCCCGGGACAGACATCTAGCGGGAGGGCCGGCACAGATACGCAGTATTTT.

The V and J genes are TRBV28 and TRBJ2-7; TRBD1 might be the D (6 bases). Germline-derived CDR1 and CDR2 are MDHEN and SYDVKM. The CDR3 runs to 13 residues. Trimming stripped 4 bases from V and 3 bases from J, with 10 bases between. Written as DNA, the CDR3 is TGTGCCAGCAGTTCGCCAGGGGTCTACGAGCAGTACTTC. Its translation: CASSSPGVYEQYF.

The DNA for the CDR3 is TGTGCCAGCAGCTTAGCCTCCGGGACAGGGAGCTATGGCTACACCTTC. It is translated as CASSLASGTGSYGYTF. The J gene is TRBJ1-2, the V gene TRBV7-2, with TRBD1 matching over 9 bases. The germline CDR1 and CDR2 sequences are SGHTA and FQGNSA. The CDR3 is 16 amino acids. V gave up 0 bases and J gave up 4 bases; unmatched junction bases: 6.

J is TRBJ1-4 and V is TRBV6-1, with 7 bases matching TRBD1. J gave up 4 bases and V 1 base, and 15 bases lay outside the gene matches. The germline V gene encodes CDR1 MNHNS and CDR2 SASEGT. CDR3 length: 19 residues. The CDR3 bases are TGTGCCAGCAGTGAAGTCGGGACAGTTTTTTCCGCGATTAATGAAAAACTGTTTTTT. It codes for CASSEVGTVFSAINEKLFF.

The gene calls are TRBV21-1 and TRBJ1-5; whether TRBD1, the table's D call, matches the DNA was not checked. TRBV21-1 is listed as a pseudogene. The CDR3 sequence is 18 residues long. Here the CDR3 DNA reads TGTGCCAGCAGCAAAGCGGGATGCAGGGGGCGAAGCAATCAGCCCCAGCATTTT. Translation gives CASSKAGCRGRSNQPQHF.

V usage is TRBV4-2 and J usage is TRBJ1-1; D ambiguous. This CDR3 spans 15 amino acids. Germline V lookup: CDR1 LGHNA, CDR2 YNFKEQ. V dropped 0 bases and J dropped 0 bases, with 8 bases sitting between them. CDR3 DNA: TGTGCCAGCAGCCAAGAGAGGACTATGAACACTGAAGCTTTCTTT. It codes for CASSQERTMNTEAFF.

The chain is built from TRBV15 and TRBJ1-4; unclear D gene. Germline CDR1 reads LNHNV; CDR2 reads YYDKDF (reference sequence). The V gene lost 11 bases and the J gene lost 2 bases, with 12 bases spanning the gap. The CDR3 has 13 residues. CDR3 sequence (DNA): TGTGCCGCCTCGGAGGGTACTAATGAAAAACTGTTTTTT. Translating gives CAASEGTNEKLFF.

The chain recombines TRBV6-6 with TRBJ1-4; TRBD1 aligns across 8 bases. The CDR3 has 15 amino acids. Germline lookup yields CDR1 MNHNY and CDR2 SVGAGI (reference sequence). J lost 7 bases, V lost 4 bases, and 8 bases had no gene match. The CDR3: CASSWITGGVEKLFF. The CDR3 region has the DNA TGTGCCAGCAGTTGGATCACAGGGGGGGTTGAAAAACTGTTTTTT.

This chain links TRBV7-2 with TRBJ2-2; 10 positions agree with TRBD1. The CDR3 length is 14 residues. Germline V gene sequence: CDR1 SGHTA, CDR2 FQGNSA. The V segment lost 5 bases and the J segment 8 bases; nucleotides outside the gene matches: 5. The chain's CDR3 is CASSRDRGKGELFF. The CDR3 bases are TGTGCCAGCAGCCGGGACAGGGGAAAGGGGGAGCTGTTTTTT.

V is TRBV30 and J is TRBJ2-2; 13 bases match TRBD2. The CDR3 is 18 amino acids. The ends lost 2 bases at V and 13 bases at J; junction bases unmatched: 19. The germline V gene encodes CDR1 GTSNPN and CDR2 SVGIG (reference sequence). Here the CDR3 DNA reads TGTGCCTGGAGTCCTTCTGGACTAGCGGGAGCTAGGGTGCCGACGCTGTTTTTT. Residues: CAWSPSGLAGARVPTLFF. Supplemented by reference TRBV30 and TRBJ2-2, the full variable domain reads SQTIHQWPATLVQPVGSPLSLECTVEGTSNPNLYWYRQAAGRGLQLLFYSVGIGQISSEVPQNLSASRPQDRQFILSSKKLLLSDSGFYLCAWSPSGLAGARVPTLFFGEGSRLTVL.

The chain uses TRBV19 and TRBJ1-5; TRBD1 matches at 9 bases. Germline V gene data show CDR1 as LNHDA and CDR2 as SQIVND (reference sequence). There are 15 residues in the CDR3. V shed 3 bases, J shed 6 bases, and the junction held 6 bases outside the gene matches. CDR3 region: CASSIGTGLGQPQHF. DNA for the CDR3: TGTGCCAGTAGTATCGGGACAGGGCTCGGTCAGCCCCAGCATTTT. Together with reference TRBV19 and TRBJ1-5, the CDR3 gives the full variable domain: DGGITQSPKYLFRKEGQNVTLSCEQNLNHDAMYWYRQDPGQGLRLIYYSQIVNDFQKGDIAEGYSVSREKKESFPLTVTSAQKNPTAFYLCASSIGTGLGQPQHFGDGTRLSIL.

This clone was seen more than once but under ten times. The rearrangement links TRBV29-1 to TRBJ1-2; D perhaps matches TRBD1 (5 bases). Trimming shortened V by 2 bases and J by 8 bases, and 12 bases separated the two germline ends. Germline V gene sequence: CDR1 SQVTM, CDR2 ANQGSEA. The CDR3 is 12 amino acids. The CDR3 region is CSVERTGVGYTF. CDR3 bases: TGCAGCGTTGAAAGGACGGGGGTCGGCTACACCTTC. Variable domain in full (rest from reference TRBV29-1 and TRBJ1-2): SAVISQKPSRDICQRGTSLTIQCQVDSQVTMMFWYRQQPGQSLTLIATANQGSEATYESGFVIDKFPISRPNLTFSTLTVSNMSPEDSSIYLCSVERTGVGYTFGSGTRLTVV.

This clone is a singleton in its sample. The CDR3: CASSPERGQGYNEQFF. The CDR3, as DNA: TGTGCCAGCAGCCCTGAAAGGGGACAGGGCTACAATGAGCAGTTCTTC. The chain carries TRBV9 and TRBJ2-1; 9 nucleotides align to TRBD1. Trimming removed 4 bases from V and 3 bases from J; junction bases left unmatched: 8. This CDR3 region has 16 residues. CDR1 and CDR2 from the germline V gene are SGDLS and YYNGEE.

This chain uses TRBV25-1 with TRBJ2-5; weak D call: TRBD2 (6 bases). The CDR3 has 14 residues. From germline, CDR1 is MGHDK and CDR2 SYGVNS. With 4 bases removed from V and 3 bases from J, the gap between germline ends came to 12 bases. The CDR3 here is CASSVWTGEETQYF. The CDR3 nucleotides read TGTGCCAGCAGTGTCTGGACGGGAGAAGAGACCCAGTACTTC.

CDR3 coding DNA: TGTGCCAGCAGGTCGACAGGGAGCTCCTACAATGAGCAGTTCTTC. The encoded protein is CASRSTGSSYNEQFF. The chain combines TRBV27 with TRBJ2-1; 7 nucleotides align to TRBD1. The germline V gene has CDR1 MNHEY and CDR2 SMNVEV (reference sequence). V shed 6 bases and J 0 bases; nucleotides not matched to a gene: 5. The CDR3 covers 15 residues.

The chain carries TRBV18 and TRBJ1-1, with D possibly TRBD1 on 5 matching bases. Per germline, CDR1 KGHSH and CDR2 LQKENI. V lost 2 bases to trimming and J lost 1 base, with 8 bases between them. This CDR3 contains 14 residues. The CDR3 spells CASSPSQANTEAFF. CDR3 coding DNA: TGTGCCAGCTCACCATCACAGGCGAACACTGAAGCTTTCTTT.